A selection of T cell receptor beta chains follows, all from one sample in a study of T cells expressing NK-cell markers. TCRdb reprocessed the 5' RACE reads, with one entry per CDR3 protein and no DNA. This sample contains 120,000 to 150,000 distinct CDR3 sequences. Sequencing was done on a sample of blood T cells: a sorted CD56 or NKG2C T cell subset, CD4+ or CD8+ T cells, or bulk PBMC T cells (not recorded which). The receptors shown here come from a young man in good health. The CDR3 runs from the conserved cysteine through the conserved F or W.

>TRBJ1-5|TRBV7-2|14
CASSSPWEQGPQHF
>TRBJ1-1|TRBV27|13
CASSWGRGREAFF
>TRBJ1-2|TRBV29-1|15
CSVEVGPQGRSGYTF
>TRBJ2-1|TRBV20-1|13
CSARTSDYNEQFF
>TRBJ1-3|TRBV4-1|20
CASSQDPAILTVQSGNTIYF
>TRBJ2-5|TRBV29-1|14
CSVTISGTAHTQYF
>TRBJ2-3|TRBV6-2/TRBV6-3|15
CASTDIEGYTDTQYF
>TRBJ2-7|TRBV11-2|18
CASSSTILEEATPPEQYF
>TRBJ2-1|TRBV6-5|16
CASSYSSLGVINEQFF
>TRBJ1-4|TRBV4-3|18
CASSTRVGEVKRWEKLFF
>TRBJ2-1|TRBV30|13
CAWSTSGADEQFF
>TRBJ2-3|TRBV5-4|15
CASSVVGASTDTQYF
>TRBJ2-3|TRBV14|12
CASSPVRNTQYF
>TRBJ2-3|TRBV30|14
CAWSVDSGTDTQYF
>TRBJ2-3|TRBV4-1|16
CASSSRTPDSTDTQYF
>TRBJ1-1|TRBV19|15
CASSLGQGWNTEAFF
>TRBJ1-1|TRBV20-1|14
CSASYPDRNTEAFF
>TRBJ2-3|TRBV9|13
CASRGWGTDTQYF
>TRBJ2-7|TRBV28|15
CASSLGGKGEDEQYF
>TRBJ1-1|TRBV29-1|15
CSVTPNGGLNTEAFF
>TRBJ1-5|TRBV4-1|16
CASSQEGGLLNQPQHF
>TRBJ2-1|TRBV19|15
CASSLTSPRGNEQFF
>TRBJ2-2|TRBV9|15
CASSVANGNTGELFF
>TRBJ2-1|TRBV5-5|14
CASSLWDAYNEQFF
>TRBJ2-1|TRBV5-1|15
CASSLVEAGVDEQFF
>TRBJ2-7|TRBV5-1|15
CASIEGTGIMNEQYF
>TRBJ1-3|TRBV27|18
CASSHLPGQGADGNTIYF
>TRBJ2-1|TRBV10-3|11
CAIMVSGEQFF
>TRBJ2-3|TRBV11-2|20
CASSLDVEGLAGPSTDTQYF
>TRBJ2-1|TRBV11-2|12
CASSFSRAEQFF
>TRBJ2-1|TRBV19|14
CASSAGTSYNEQFF
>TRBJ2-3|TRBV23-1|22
CASSQFPWTDGTGTTRTDTQYF
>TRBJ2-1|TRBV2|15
CASSERETGRNEQFF
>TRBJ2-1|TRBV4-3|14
CASSQDLSSNEQFF
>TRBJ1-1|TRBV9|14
CASSSQGGNTEAFF
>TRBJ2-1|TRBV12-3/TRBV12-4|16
CASSLLTSGSLDEQFF
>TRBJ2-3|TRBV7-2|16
CASSELAGGSTDTQYF
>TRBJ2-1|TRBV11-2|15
CASSLGDLSGNEQFF
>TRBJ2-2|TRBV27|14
CASGPGTGGRELFF
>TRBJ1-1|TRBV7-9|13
CASSPPLGAEAFF
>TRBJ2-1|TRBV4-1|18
CASSQDDFPTSSYNEQFF
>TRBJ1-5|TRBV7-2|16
CASSLGAGTGNQPQHF
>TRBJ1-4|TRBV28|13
CASRGVLGEKLFF
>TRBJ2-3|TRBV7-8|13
CASSLADPDTQYF
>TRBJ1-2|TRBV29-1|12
CSVKQGAEGYTF
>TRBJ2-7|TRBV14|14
CASSSTGTTYEQYF
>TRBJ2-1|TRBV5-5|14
CASSAVPGHNEQFF
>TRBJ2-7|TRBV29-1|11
CSAVGGEEQYF
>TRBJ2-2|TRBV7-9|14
CATRTGSATGELFF
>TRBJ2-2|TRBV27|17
CASSLLGFTENTGELFF
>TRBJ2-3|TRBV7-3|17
CASSPNGLADITDTQYF
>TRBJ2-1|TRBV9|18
CASTSPSGSTSRYNEQFF
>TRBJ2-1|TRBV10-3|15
CAISVSAGEYNEQFF
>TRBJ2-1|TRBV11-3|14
CASSLVVGTVEQFF
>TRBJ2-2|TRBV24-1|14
CATSDLQGVGELFF